The present T cell receptor (beta chain) was sequenced within a study of T cell responses to AZD1222 COVID-19 vaccine. The table came from immunoSEQ multiplex PCR; TCRdb's copy has only in-frame clones and leaves some out. Of approximately 60,000 clones in the sample, 70% to 90% were seen once. The V end lost 7 bases, the J end lost 2 bases, and 13 bases lay between the germline ends. This CDR3 is 14 amino acids long. Germline-derived CDR1 and CDR2 are SEHNR and FQNEAQ (reference sequence). Notes on the study in general: Clonal diversity was possibly underestimated, and white British individuals and females predominated among donors. Repertoires were obtained solely post-peak T cell response.

Turning to this clone: The antigen is unknown.

This chain links TRBV7-9 with TRBJ2-3, with D hard to call. This TCR was recovered from an adult who received the AZD1222 COVID-19 vaccine. Sequencing used peripheral blood, obtained 28 days after the second AZD1222 dose. The CDR3 is CASTNVQFTDTQYF. DNA of the CDR3: TGTGCCAGCACCAATGTCCAGTTCACAGATACGCAGTATTTT.